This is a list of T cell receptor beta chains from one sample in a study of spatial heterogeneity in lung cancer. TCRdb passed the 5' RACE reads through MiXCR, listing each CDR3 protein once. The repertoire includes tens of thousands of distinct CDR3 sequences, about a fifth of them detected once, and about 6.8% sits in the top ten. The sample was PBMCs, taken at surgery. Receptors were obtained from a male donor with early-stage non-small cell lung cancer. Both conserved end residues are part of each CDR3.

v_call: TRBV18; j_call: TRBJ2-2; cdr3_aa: CASSPGQSNTGELFF
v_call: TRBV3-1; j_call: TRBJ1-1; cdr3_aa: CASSRGQLYTEAFF
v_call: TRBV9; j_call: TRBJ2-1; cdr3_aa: CASSAALAGGLNEQFF
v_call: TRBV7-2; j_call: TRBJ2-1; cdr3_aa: CASRFGLAGVDEQFF
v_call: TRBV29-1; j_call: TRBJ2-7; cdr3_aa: CSVGELRTYEQYF
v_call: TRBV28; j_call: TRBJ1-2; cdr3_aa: CASSLTGEKGYTF
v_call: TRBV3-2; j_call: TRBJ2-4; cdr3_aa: CASSQDRGGRAKNIQYF
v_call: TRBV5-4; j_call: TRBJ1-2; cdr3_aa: CASSLGIGRGGYTF
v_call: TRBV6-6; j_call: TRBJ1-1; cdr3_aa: CASSSTVTEAFF
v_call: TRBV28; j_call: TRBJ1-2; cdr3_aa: CASSFAVNYGYTF
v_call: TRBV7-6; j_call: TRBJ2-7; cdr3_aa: CASGSPGSEQYF
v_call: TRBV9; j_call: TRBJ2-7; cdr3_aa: CASSVAGTQEGEQYF
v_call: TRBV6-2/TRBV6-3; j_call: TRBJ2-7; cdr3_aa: CASSTAAVQYF
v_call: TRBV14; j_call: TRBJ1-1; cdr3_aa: CASSPVGQGTEAFF
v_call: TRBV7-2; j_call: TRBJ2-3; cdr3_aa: CASSLRRSSTDTQYF
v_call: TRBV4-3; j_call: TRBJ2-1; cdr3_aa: CASSQGGLAQVQFF
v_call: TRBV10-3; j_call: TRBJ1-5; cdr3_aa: CAISDPTGQNNQPQHF
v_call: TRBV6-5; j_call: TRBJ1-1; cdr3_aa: CASRLDRVNTEAFF
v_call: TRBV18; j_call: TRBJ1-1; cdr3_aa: CASSLRDSGNTEAFF
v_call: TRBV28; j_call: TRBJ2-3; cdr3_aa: CASRRAGADTQYF
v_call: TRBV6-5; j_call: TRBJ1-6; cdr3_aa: CASSYNRVISPLHF
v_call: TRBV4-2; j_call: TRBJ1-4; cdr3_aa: CASSQGNSLEGEKLFF
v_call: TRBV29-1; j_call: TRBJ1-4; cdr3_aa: CSVGKGATNEKLFF
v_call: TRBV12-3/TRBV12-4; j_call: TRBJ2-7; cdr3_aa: CASSFGTESYEQYF
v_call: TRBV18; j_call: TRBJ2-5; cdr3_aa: CASSATSGTEETQYF
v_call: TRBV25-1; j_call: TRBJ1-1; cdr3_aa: CASSEQTGFEAFF
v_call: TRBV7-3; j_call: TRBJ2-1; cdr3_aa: CASSLRDSYNEQFF
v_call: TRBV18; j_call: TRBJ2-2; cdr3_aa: CASSPPTGELFF
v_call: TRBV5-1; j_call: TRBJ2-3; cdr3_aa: CASSLAGVGADTQYF
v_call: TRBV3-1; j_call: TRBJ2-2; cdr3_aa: CASSQVRSGSSGELFF
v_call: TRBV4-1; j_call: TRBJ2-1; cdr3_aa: CASSQDLGGDQGYNEQFF
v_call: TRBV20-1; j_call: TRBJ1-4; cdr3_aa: CSAQRDVRTNEKLFF
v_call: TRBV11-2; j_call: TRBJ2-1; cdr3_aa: CASTPSGNSYNEQFF
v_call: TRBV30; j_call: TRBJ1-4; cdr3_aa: CAGQGRGDKLFF
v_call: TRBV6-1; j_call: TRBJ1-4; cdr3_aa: CASSEGQTNEKLFF
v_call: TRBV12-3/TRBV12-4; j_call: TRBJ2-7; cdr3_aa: CASSSRDSGDYEQYF
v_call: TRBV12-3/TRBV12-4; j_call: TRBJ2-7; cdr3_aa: CASSLVGTGQENEQYF
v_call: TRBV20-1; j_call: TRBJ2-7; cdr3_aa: CSARIPGAEQYF
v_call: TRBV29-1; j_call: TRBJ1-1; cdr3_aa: CSVVSSIGGQENTEAFF
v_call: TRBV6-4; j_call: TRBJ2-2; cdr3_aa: CASISGRFFTGELFF
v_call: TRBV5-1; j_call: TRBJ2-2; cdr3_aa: CASRGGAGRPPATGELFF
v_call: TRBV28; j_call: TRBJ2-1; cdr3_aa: CASSSYTAESSHNEQFF
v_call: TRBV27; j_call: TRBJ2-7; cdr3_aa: CASIGAGAYEQYF
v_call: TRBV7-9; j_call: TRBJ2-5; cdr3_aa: CASSFRDRDQETQYF